This passage covers 18 T cell receptor beta chains from one sample sequenced in a study of cytomegalovirus exposure and HLA in healthy donors. This PCR relied on a set of 60 Vbeta primers and 13 Jbeta primers. Only in-frame clones appear in the TCRdb table, and some are missing; sequencing was by immunoSEQ multiplex PCR. The table lists around 130,000 clones, approximately 80% of them singletons. The sample was PBMCs. Receptors were obtained from a woman between 40 and 50 years old in good health and CMV-seronegative.

The gene calls are TRBV4-1 and TRBJ2-3, with a weak D call TRBD1 (5 bases). The V end was cut by 0 bases, the J end by 6 bases, with 13 bases between. This CDR3 is built from 15 residues. Germline CDR1 reads MGHRA; CDR2 reads YSYEKL. In DNA form, the CDR3 reads TGCGCCAGCAGCCAAGATATCCGGGCAGGGGATACGCAGTATTTT. Translated, it gives CASSQDIRAGDTQYF.

The chain has TRBV7-9 and TRBJ2-5; tentatively, D is TRBD1 (6 bases). The J call is uncertain, as TRBJ2-7 better fits the DNA end. Germline lookup yields CDR1 SEHNR and CDR2 FQNEAQ (reference sequence). The CDR3 covers 15 residues. CDR3 protein: CASSPLGTSSYEQYF. The CDR3 bases are TGTGCCAGCAGCCCACTGGGGACAAGCTCCTACGAGCAGTACTTC.

This chain uses TRBV7-2 with TRBJ1-1, with 7 bases lining up with TRBD1. The V segment lost 4 bases and the J segment 5 bases; nucleotides outside the gene matches: 7. CDR3 length: 14 amino acids. Per germline, CDR1 SGHTA and CDR2 FQGNSA. This CDR3 reads CASSSRQGGTEAFF. The CDR3 DNA sequence: TGTGCCAGCAGCTCCAGACAGGGAGGTACTGAAGCTTTCTTT.

This clone was picked up a small number of times. The rearrangement links TRBV28 to TRBJ1-4, with 9 bases lining up with TRBD1. Germline V gene lookup returns CDR1 MDHEN and CDR2 SYDVKM. The CDR3 covers 14 residues. Trimming took 6 bases from V and 6 from J; bases not matched to a gene: 5. In nucleotides, the CDR3 is TGTGCCAGCAGCTGGGACAGGGCCTATGAAAAACTGTTTTTT. It yields the protein CASSWDRAYEKLFF.

The chain links TRBV7-9 to TRBJ2-2, with D uncertain. Trimming took 5 bases from V and 0 from J, leaving 7 bases between them. The CDR3 sequence is 14 residues long. Germline-derived CDR1 and CDR2 are SEHNR and FQNEAQ (reference sequence). CDR3 loop: CASSPQSNTGELFF. Here the CDR3 DNA reads TGTGCCAGCAGCCCACAATCGAACACCGGGGAGCTGTTTTTT.

This chain connects TRBV2 to TRBJ2-2, with 7 bases matching TRBD2. J was trimmed by 6 bases and V by 6 bases; bases with no gene match: 10. The CDR3 contains 15 residues. In germline, CDR1 is SNHLY, CDR2 FYNNEI. CDR3 nucleotides: TGTGCCAGCAGACCCAGCGGGATGGGCGCCGGGGAGCTGTTTTTT. Amino acids: CASRPSGMGAGELFF. Complete variable domain (other parts from reference TRBV2 and TRBJ2-2): EPEVTQTPSHQVTQMGQEVILRCVPISNHLYFYWYRQILGQKVEFLVSFYNNEISEKSEIFDDQFSVERPDGSNFTLKIRSTKLEDSAMYFCASRPSGMGAGELFFGEGSRLTVL.

CDR3 residues: CASSRGTSGRYHYEQYF. Written as DNA, the CDR3 is TGTGCCAGCAGCCGAGGGACTAGCGGGAGGTATCACTACGAGCAGTACTTC. The chain uses TRBV28 and TRBJ2-7; 15 nucleotides match TRBD2. The CDR3 covers 17 residues. The V gene's germline CDR1 is MDHEN and CDR2 SYDVKM. J gave up 3 bases and V 6 bases, and 9 bases lay outside the gene matches. The full variable domain, with the rest looked up from reference TRBV28 and TRBJ2-7, is DVKVTQSSRYLVKRTGEKVFLECVQDMDHENMFWYRQDPGLGLRLIYFSYDVKMKEKGDIPEGYSVSREKKERFSLILESASTNQTSMYLCASSRGTSGRYHYEQYFGPGTRLTVT.

This clone was found once. This sequence joins TRBV6-5 and TRBJ1-2; 9 nucleotides match TRBD1. The V segment lost 5 bases and the J segment 9 bases; nucleotides outside the gene matches: 4. Germline-derived CDR1 and CDR2 are MNHEY and SVGAGI. CDR3 length: 12 residues. DNA for the CDR3: TGTGCCAGCAGTACAGGGGGCGGGAGCTACACCTTC. The encoded protein is CASSTGGGSYTF.

V usage is TRBV18 and J usage is TRBJ1-1, with TRBD1 identical over 7 bases. The ends lost 3 bases at V and 1 base at J; junction bases unmatched: 17. This CDR3 contains 19 residues. Germline V gene sequence: CDR1 KGHSH, CDR2 LQKENI. CDR3 loop: CASSPSVGTRDSENTEAFF. The CDR3 DNA follows: TGTGCCAGCTCACCCAGTGTCGGTACACGGGACAGCGAGAACACTGAAGCTTTCTTT.

The chain uses TRBV15 and TRBJ2-6, with D perhaps TRBD2 (5 bases). CDR1 and CDR2 (germline): LNHNV, YYDKDF (reference sequence). CDR3 length equals 22 residues. V was clipped by 2 bases and J by 0 bases, with 26 bases between them. CDR3 loop: CATSRTHPGRRERVSGANVLTF. The CDR3, as DNA: TGTGCCACCAGCAGAACACATCCCGGGCGCCGGGAAAGGGTCTCTGGGGCCAACGTCCTGACTTTC.

CDR3 sequence reads: CASSASGQNYEQYF. The CDR3 DNA is TGTGCCAGCAGTGCCTCGGGACAAAACTACGAGCAGTACTTC. The V and J genes are TRBV28 and TRBJ2-7; a possible D gene is TRBD1 (6 bases). The germline V gene encodes CDR1 MDHEN and CDR2 SYDVKM. V gave up 5 bases and J gave up 3 bases, with 14 bases separating them. The CDR3 covers 14 residues.

This clone was recorded only once. J is TRBJ1-6 and V is TRBV28, with 7 bases identical to TRBD1. Germline-derived CDR1 and CDR2 are MDHEN and SYDVKM. This CDR3 region has 15 residues. V shed 6 bases and J 7 bases; nucleotides not matched to a gene: 9. The CDR3 region is CASSPRQGLNSPLHF. CDR3 DNA: TGTGCCAGCAGCCCCCGACAGGGCTTGAATTCACCCCTCCACTTT.

The chain couples TRBV27 to TRBJ1-2; TRBD1 matches at 10 bases. Germline lookup yields CDR1 MNHEY and CDR2 SMNVEV (reference sequence). This CDR3 has 14 residues. V lost 6 bases and J lost 2; bases outside the gene matches: 3. The DNA of the CDR3 is TGTGCCAGCAGCCCGGACAGGGGGAACTATGGCTACACCTTC. Protein: CASSPDRGNYGYTF.

The chain is built from TRBV15 and TRBJ2-7; 10 bases align to TRBD1. The V gene end was trimmed by 2 bases and the J gene end by 0 bases; junction bases not matched to a gene: 4. This CDR3 region has 16 residues. From germline, CDR1 is LNHNV and CDR2 YYDKDF (reference sequence). The CDR3 sequence is CATSRKRTGGSYEQYF. CDR3 DNA: TGTGCCACCAGCAGAAAAAGGACAGGGGGCTCCTACGAGCAGTACTTC.

The CDR3 DNA is TGTGCCTGGCACTGGACAGGAATGAACACTGAAGCTTTCTTT. Its protein product is CAWHWTGMNTEAFF. The chain combines TRBV30 with TRBJ1-1; 7 nucleotides match TRBD1. This CDR3 is 14 amino acids long. The V gene's germline CDR1 is GTSNPN and CDR2 SVGIG (reference sequence). Trimming removed 5 bases from V and 0 bases from J; junction bases left unmatched: 6.

This chain links TRBV14 with TRBJ1-2, with unresolved D. V dropped 1 base and J dropped 8 bases, with 14 bases sitting between them. CDR3 size: 14 residues. Germline V gene data show CDR1 as SGHDN and CDR2 as FVKESK. The CDR3 nucleotides are TGTGCCAGCAGCCAAGTTGGAGGATCCGGAGGCTACACCTTC. Translated, it gives CASSQVGGSGGYTF.

The CDR3 sequence: CASSASPSGTGELFF. CDR3 nucleotide sequence: TGTGCCAGCAGCGCCTCCCCTTCGGGCACCGGGGAGCTGTTTTTT. This chain joins TRBV9 and TRBJ2-2; D not resolved. From germline, CDR1 is SGDLS and CDR2 YYNGEE. This CDR3 comprises 15 residues. The ends were cut back, 3 bases at V and 4 bases at J, with 13 bases in the middle.

The sample holds one count of this clone. The CDR3, as DNA: TGTGCCAGCAGTGCGACGGACAGGGGAGGTTACGAGCAGTACTTC. It specifies CASSATDRGGYEQYF. The chain couples TRBV25-1 to TRBJ2-7, with 9 bases identical to TRBD1. Germline CDR1 and CDR2: MGHDK and SYGVNS. The CDR3 has 15 amino acids. With V trimmed by 4 bases and J by 4 bases, 8 bases remained unmatched.